This T cell receptor (beta chain) originates from a study of cytomegalovirus exposure and HLA in healthy donors. Study-wide results and limits: The likely explanation for a cluster of highly shared sequence variants was sequencing artifact. In a later analysis, TCR association rates varied by HLA locus: DRB1 most, HLA-C fewest.

Researchers ran the PCR with 60 Vbeta and 13 Jbeta primers. Original handling: It was a later analysis that counted tens of millions of unique TCR beta chains, of which approximately 9.9 million were shared. Only in-frame clones appear in the TCRdb table, and some are missing; sequencing was by immunoSEQ multiplex PCR. That table is the source of V, J and clone size, and D and trimming were worked out from the DNA. The sample lists about 110,000 clones, 60% to 85% seen once, with roughly 6% in the top ten. This clone was detected only a few times. Its antigen is unidentified. This TCR was recovered from a male donor in good health and CMV-seronegative. Source material: PBMCs.

CDR3 bases: TGCAGCGTTCTTAGGGGATTTGGTGAAAAACTGTTTTTT. Encoded protein: CSVLRGFGEKLFF. The chain is built from TRBV29-1 and TRBJ1-4; possibly TRBD1 for D (5 bases). Trimming pared 5 bases from V and 7 bases from J, leaving 14 bases between. From germline, CDR1 is SQVTM and CDR2 ANQGSEA. This CDR3 has 13 residues.